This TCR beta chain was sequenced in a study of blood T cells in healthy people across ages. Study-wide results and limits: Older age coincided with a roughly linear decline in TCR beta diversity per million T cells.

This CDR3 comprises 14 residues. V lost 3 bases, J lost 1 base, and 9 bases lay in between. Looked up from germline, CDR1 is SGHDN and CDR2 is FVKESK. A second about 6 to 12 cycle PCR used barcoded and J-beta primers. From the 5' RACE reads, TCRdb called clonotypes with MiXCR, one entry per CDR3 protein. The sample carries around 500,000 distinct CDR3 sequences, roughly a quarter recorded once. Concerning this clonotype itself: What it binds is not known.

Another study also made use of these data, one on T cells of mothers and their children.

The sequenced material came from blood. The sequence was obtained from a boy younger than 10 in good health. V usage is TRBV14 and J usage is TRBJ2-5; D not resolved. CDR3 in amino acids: CASSHYPGQETQYF. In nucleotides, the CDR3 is TGTGCCAGCAGCCACTATCCGGGCCAAGAGACCCAGTACTTC. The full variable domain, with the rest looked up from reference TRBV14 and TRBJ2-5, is EAGVTQFPSHSVIEKGQTVTLRCDPISGHDNLYWYRRVMGKEIKFLLHFVKESKQDESGMPNNRFLAERTGGTYSTLKVQPAELEDSGVYFCASSHYPGQETQYFGPGTRLLVL.